This T cell receptor (beta chain) was documented in a study of T cells in localized non-small cell lung cancer (TCRdb year 2020). At the level of the whole study: Comparing tumors with uninvolved tumor-adjacent lungs, the study looked at the T cell repertoires of hundreds of patients with early-stage NSCLC. The cohort consisted of approximately 240 treatment-naive NSCLC patients whose localized lung tumors had been resected. A mean age of roughly 64 years was recorded for the NSCLC patients, of whom 129 were male and about a hundred were female. The paper as a whole reports these results and caveats: Higher T cell density in blood was associated with longer overall survival, whereas higher clonality in adjacent lung was associated with shorter survival. Because the study design was exploratory, TCR variables were selected using unadjusted p-values without false-discovery rate correction. Multi-region tumor sequencing was not performed, so intratumor heterogeneity could not be excluded. A median of roughly 56 of the top 100 tumor clones were detected in paired uninvolved adjacent lung, and 28 of these tumor clones were also found among the top 100 clones of the paired uninvolved adjacent lung. Uninvolved tumor-adjacent lung showed the highest T cell clonality, higher than tumor, which suggests more focused antigenic responses in the uninvolved tumor-adjacent lung.

For this clone: Its antigen specificity is not known. No much larger clone is present one base from it, and per-base qualities are unavailable.

TCR beta CDR3 regions were sequenced from DNA using the immunoSEQ Assay. The study's own analysis went as follows. T cell density was computed as TCR beta template counts normalized to usable DNA estimated by amplifying housekeeping genes. Using the preseqR package, richness was estimated by extrapolating to 120,000 templates for tissue samples and 400,000 templates for PBMC samples. Clonality was defined by subtracting Pielou's evenness from one. Tissue-enriched TCRs were identified through differential abundance testing performed on productive amino-acid clonotypes, with a minimum total count of 5 and an alpha of 0.1. The Jaccard Index and the Morisita Overlap Index were used to quantify repertoire overlap between compartments. GLIPH grouped TCR beta CDR3s together with public tetramer-defined viral CDR3s, and a viral motif had to include at least three viral sequences and also show V-gene enrichment. This immuneACCESS table, as held by TCRdb, lists in-frame sequences with V and J called but not all clones. Of the missing ones, under half trace to an unresolved V gene in checked studies; the others have no known cause. D and trimming were read from the DNA, whereas the V and J calls and clone size are those reported in that table. Present in this sample are about 700 clones, approximately 25% of which were seen just once. The ten largest clonotypes hold about a fifth of the sample.

Uninvolved adjacent lung was obtained at least 2 cm from the tumor margin, and the absence of atypia was confirmed by two independent pathologists. At diagnosis, tumor, uninvolved tumor-adjacent lung and peripheral blood were collected and then preserved as a mix of FFPE and fresh-frozen material. From the cysteine up to the phenylalanine, the CDR3 has a length of 18 residues. Of the read, only the CDR3 DNA is kept; its 54 bases are in frame from base 1. V is shortened by 3 bases, J by 0 bases, and the region joining them spans 18 bases. From the germline V gene, CDR1 is MNHGY and CDR2 is SAAAGT. The receptor chain draws on TRBV6-8 and TRBJ1-3; possibly the D gene is TRBD1, per 5 matching bases. The TCR originated in a woman aged 35 to 70 with stage II squamous cell lung carcinoma. The material was normal lung tissue next to the tumor, obtained before any cancer treatment. CDR3 reads: CASSYTTGTLLSGNTIYF. Here is the DNA: TGTGCCAGCAGTTATACTACCGGGACTCTCCTCTCTGGAAACACCATATATTTT.